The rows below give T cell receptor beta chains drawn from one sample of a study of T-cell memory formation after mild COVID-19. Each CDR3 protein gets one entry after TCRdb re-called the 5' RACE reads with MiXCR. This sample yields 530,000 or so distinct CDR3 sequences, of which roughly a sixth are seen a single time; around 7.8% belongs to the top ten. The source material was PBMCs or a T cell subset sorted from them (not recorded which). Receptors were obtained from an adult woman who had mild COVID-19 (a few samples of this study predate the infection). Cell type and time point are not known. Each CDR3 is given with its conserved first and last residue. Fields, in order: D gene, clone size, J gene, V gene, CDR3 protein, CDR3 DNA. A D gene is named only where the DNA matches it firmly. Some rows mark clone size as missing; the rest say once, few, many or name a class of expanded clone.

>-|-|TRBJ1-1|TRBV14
CASSQDRGAVRGWDTEAFF
TGTGCCAGCAGCCAAGATCGAGGGGCCGTCCGGGGTTGGGACACTGAAGCTTTCTTT
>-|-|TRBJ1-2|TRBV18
CASSPPGVHGYTF
TGTGCCAGCTCACCACCTGGGGTTCATGGCTACACCTTC
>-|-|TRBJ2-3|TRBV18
CASSPGTGHTDTQYF
TGTGCCAGCTCACCCGGAACAGGCCACACAGATACGCAGTATTTT
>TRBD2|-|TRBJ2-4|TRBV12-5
CASGLWREGHGDIQYF
TGTGCTAGTGGTTTGTGGAGGGAGGGCCACGGGGACATTCAGTACTTC
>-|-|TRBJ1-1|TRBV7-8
CASSVPTGNTEAFF
TGTGCCAGCAGCGTACCTACAGGAAACACTGAAGCTTTCTTT
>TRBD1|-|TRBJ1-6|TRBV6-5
CASRRQGGNSPLHF
TGTGCCAGCAGACGACAGGGGGGCAATTCACCCCTCCACTTT
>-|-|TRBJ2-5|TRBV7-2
CASSLAGPIQETQYF
TGTGCCAGCAGCTTAGCCGGACCAATCCAAGAGACCCAGTACTTC
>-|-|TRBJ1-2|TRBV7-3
CASSPGPGTIGGYTF
TGTGCCAGCAGCCCCGGACCTGGGACGATCGGTGGCTACACCTTC
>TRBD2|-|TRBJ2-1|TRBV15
CATSPRFGLAEHSYNEQFF
TGTGCCACCAGCCCTCGATTCGGACTAGCGGAACACTCCTACAATGAGCAGTTCTTC
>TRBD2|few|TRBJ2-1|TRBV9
CASSDRTSGSGLRRNEQFF
TGTGCCAGCAGCGATCGGACTAGCGGGAGTGGACTCCGGAGAAATGAGCAGTTCTTC
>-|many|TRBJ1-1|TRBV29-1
CSGTQGRTEAFF
TGCAGCGGAACACAGGGCCGTACTGAAGCTTTCTTT
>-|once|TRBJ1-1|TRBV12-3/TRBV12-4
CASRTQDVESTEAFF
TGTGCCAGCAGAACCCAGGACGTAGAAAGTACTGAAGCTTTCTTT
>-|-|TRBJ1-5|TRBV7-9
CASSGGSDGIMGQPQHF
TGTGCCAGCAGCGGAGGCAGCGACGGGATAATGGGTCAGCCCCAGCATTTT
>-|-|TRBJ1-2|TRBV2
CASSEGWGRGYTF
TGTGCCAGCAGTGAAGGCTGGGGCCGAGGCTACACCTTC
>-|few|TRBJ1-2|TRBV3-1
CASSQDQAGRGYTF
TGTGCCAGCAGCCAAGATCAGGCTGGTAGGGGCTACACCTTC
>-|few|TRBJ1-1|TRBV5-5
CASSRGPTNTEAFF
TGTGCCAGCAGCCGCGGACCAACGAACACTGAAGCTTTCTTT
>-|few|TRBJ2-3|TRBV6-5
CASTPPGAGGTDTQYF
TGTGCCAGCACCCCGCCGGGAGCCGGGGGCACAGATACGCAGTATTTT
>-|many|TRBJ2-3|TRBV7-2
CASHPGEVDTQYF
TGTGCCAGCCACCCGGGGGAGGTAGATACGCAGTATTTT
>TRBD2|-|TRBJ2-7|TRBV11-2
CASSSSTTSGRSEQYF
TGTGCCAGCAGCTCAAGTACTACTAGCGGGAGAAGTGAGCAGTACTTC
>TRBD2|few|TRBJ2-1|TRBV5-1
CATKPGLAGGNEQFF
TGCGCCACCAAGCCCGGACTAGCGGGGGGCAATGAGCAGTTCTTC
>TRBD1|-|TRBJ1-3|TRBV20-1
CSARGPRRDRGLIVGDKITIYF
TGCAGTGCTAGAGGTCCTAGAAGGGACAGGGGATTAATAGTCGGAGACAAAATCACCATATATTTT
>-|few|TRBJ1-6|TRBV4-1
CASSQERQNSPLHF
TGCGCCAGCAGCCAAGAGAGGCAGAATTCACCCCTCCACTTT
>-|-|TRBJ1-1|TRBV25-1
CASSQLVNTEAFF
TGTGCCAGCAGCCAACTTGTAAACACTGAAGCTTTCTTT